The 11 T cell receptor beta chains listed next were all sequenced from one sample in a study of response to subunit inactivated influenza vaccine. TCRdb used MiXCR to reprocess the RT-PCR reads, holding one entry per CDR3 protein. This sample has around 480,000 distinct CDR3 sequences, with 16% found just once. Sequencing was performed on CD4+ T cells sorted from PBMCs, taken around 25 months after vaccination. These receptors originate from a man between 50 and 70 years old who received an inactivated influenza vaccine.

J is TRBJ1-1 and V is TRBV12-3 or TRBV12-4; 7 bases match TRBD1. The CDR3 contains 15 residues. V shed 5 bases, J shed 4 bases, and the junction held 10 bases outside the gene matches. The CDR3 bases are TGTGCCAGCAGTCCGGACGGGACAGTCGGCACTGAAGCTTTCTTT. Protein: CASSPDGTVGTEAFF.

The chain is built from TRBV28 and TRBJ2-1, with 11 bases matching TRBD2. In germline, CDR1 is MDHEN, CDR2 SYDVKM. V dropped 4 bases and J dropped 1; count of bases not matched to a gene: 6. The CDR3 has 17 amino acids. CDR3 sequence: CASSSGLAGKSYNEQFF. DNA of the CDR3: TGTGCCAGCAGTTCAGGACTAGCGGGCAAATCCTACAATGAGCAGTTCTTC.

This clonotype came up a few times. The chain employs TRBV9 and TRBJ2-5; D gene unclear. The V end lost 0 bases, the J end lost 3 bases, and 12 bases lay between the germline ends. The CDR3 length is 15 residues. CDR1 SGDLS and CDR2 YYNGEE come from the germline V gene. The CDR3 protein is CASSVAVHSEETQYF. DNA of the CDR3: TGTGCCAGCAGCGTAGCTGTTCACTCCGAAGAGACCCAGTACTTC.

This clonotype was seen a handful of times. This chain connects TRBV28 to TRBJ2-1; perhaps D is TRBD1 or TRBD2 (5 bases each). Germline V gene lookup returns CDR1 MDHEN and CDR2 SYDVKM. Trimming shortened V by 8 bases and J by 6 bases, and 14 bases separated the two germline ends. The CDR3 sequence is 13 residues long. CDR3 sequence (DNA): TGTGCCAGCTACTTCAGTGGGGGCAATGAGCAGTTCTTC. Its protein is CASYFSGGNEQFF.

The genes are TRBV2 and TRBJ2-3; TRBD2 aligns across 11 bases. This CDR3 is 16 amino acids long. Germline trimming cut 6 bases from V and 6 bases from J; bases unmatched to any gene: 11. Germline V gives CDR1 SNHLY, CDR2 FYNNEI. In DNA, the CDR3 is TGTGCCAGCAGACCTACTAGCGGGGGCCGGGGGGATACGCAGTATTTT. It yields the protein CASRPTSGGRGDTQYF.

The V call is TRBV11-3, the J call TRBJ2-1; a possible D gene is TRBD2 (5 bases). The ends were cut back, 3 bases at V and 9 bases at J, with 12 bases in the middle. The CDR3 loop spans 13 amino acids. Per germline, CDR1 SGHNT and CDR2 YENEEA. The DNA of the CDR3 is TGTGCCAGCAGCTTTGGGAGAGGAGGTGAGCAGTTCTTC. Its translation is CASSFGRGGEQFF.

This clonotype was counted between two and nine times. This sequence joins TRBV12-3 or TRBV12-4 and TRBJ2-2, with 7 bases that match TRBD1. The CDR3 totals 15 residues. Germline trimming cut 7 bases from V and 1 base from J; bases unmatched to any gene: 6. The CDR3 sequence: CASTPNRGNTGELFF. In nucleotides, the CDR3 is TGTGCCAGCACGCCGAACAGGGGGAACACCGGGGAGCTGTTTTTT.

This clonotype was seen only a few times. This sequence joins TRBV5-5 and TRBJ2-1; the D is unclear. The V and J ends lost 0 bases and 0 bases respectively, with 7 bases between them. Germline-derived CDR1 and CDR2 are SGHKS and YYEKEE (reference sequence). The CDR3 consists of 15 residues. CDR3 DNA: TGTGCCAGCAGCTTGGTTGGATACTCCTACAATGAGCAGTTCTTC. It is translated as CASSLVGYSYNEQFF.

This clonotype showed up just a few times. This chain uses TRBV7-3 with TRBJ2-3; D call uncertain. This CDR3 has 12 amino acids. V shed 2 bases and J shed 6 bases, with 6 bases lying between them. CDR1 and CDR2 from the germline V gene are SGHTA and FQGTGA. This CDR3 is CASSLSSDTQYF. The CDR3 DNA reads TGTGCCAGCAGCTTATCCTCGGATACGCAGTATTTT.

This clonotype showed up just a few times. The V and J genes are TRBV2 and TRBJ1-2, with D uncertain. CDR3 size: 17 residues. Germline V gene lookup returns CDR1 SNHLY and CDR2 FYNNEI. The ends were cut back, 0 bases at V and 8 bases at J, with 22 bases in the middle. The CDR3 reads CASSEAQPGMGLRGYTF. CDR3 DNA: TGTGCCAGCAGTGAAGCCCAGCCGGGAATGGGTCTGCGCGGCTACACCTTC.

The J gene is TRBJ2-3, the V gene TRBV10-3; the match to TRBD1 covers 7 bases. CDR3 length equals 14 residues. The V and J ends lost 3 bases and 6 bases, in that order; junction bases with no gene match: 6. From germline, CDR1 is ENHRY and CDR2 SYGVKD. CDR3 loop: CAISDSEGADTQYF. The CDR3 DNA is TGTGCCATCAGTGATTCCGAGGGGGCTGATACGCAGTATTTT.